This T cell receptor beta chain is drawn from a study of T cells in Graves' hyperthyroidism and ophthalmopathy. Study findings and constraints: Blood also contained most expanded thyroid clonotypes above 0.001.

This clonotype was observed a handful of times. Its target is unknown. It was RNA transcripts that yielded the amplified TCR beta CDR3 regions. HTBI primers drove first-round RT-PCR of the TCR CDR3. TCRdb called the multiplex PCR reads again in MiXCR, with one record for every CDR3 protein. The table includes some 500,000 distinct CDR3 sequences, approximately 15% detected once. V lost 0 bases and J 4 bases, leaving 11 bases between the germline ends. The germline V gene encodes CDR1 SGHNT and CDR2 YYREEE (reference sequence). The CDR3 is 15 residues long. Sequencing input: blood. This TCR derives from a woman aged 18-29 years with Graves' hyperthyroidism. V usage is TRBV5-4 and J usage is TRBJ2-1; weak D call: TRBD2 (6 bases). Here the CDR3 DNA reads TGTGCCAGCAGCTTGGTGGCTAGCGAGTACAATGAGCAGTTCTTC. It encodes CASSLVASEYNEQFF. The full variable domain, in which reference TRBV5-4 and TRBJ2-1 provide the parts outside the CDR3, is ETGVTQSPTHLIKTRGQQVTLRCSSQSGHNTVSWYQQALGQGPQFIFQYYREEENGRGNFPPRFSGLQFPNYSSELNVNALELDDSALYLCASSLVASEYNEQFFGPGTRLTVL.